A single sample is the source of the 13 T cell receptor beta chains below, sequenced in a study of glioma-infiltrating T cells. Amplification of TCR alpha and beta CDR3 regions from RNA used iRepertoire nested multiplex PCR. Via MiXCR, TCRdb re-called the multiplex PCR reads, giving one row per CDR3 protein. This table holds approximately 120,000 distinct CDR3 sequences, less than 30% found once. The sample consisted of glioma tissue, nonneoplastic brain tissue, or PBMCs (not recorded which). Source of these receptors: a human donor with low-grade glioma or glioblastoma, undergoing nonglioma brain surgery, or in good health (not recorded which).

In regard to this clonotype: A much larger clone is a single base away; this may be a read error. The gene calls are TRBV29-1 and TRBJ2-7, with 10 bases identical to TRBD1. V trimming: 8 bases; J trimming: 7 bases; junction bases outside the gene matches: 14. The CDR3 is 14 residues long. The germline gives CDR1 SQVTM, CDR2 ANQGSEA. CDR3 coding DNA: TGCAGCACTCGACAGGGGGCGCCAGGGAATGAGCAGTACTTC. It specifies CSTRQGAPGNEQYF.

V gene TRBV12-3 or TRBV12-4 combines with J gene TRBJ2-1; 15 bases are a match to TRBD2. The ends lost 0 bases at V and 7 bases at J; junction bases unmatched: 1. This CDR3 is built from 16 residues. Written as DNA, the CDR3 is TGTGCCAGCAGTTTAGCAGGGACTAGCGGGGGGAATGAGCAGTTCTTC. The encoded protein is CASSLAGTSGGNEQFF.

The CDR3 spells CASRAGPQEQYF. The CDR3 region has the DNA TGTGCCAGCAGAGCAGGGCCGCAGGAGCAGTACTTC. This chain joins TRBV6-2 or TRBV6-3 and TRBJ2-7, with D possibly matching TRBD1 (5 bases). This CDR3 contains 12 residues. Germline values: CDR1 MNHEY, CDR2 SVGEGT. V was shortened by 6 bases and J by 7 bases, with 13 bases between the two germline ends.

This clonotype was seen a handful of times. The chain uses TRBV7-9 and TRBJ2-3; D is unresolved. V dropped 3 bases and J dropped 1 base, with 8 bases sitting between them. This CDR3 comprises 14 residues. Germline V CDR1 and CDR2: SEHNR, FQNEAQ (reference sequence). The CDR3 protein is CASSLIDGTDTQYF. CDR3 DNA sequence: TGTGCCAGCAGCTTGATAGACGGCACAGATACGCAGTATTTT.

This clonotype was seen at least ten times. The chain couples TRBV6-5 to TRBJ1-2; no definite D call. V was pared by 0 bases and J by 2 bases, with 7 bases between. The length of the CDR3 is 14 residues. CDR1 and CDR2 (germline): MNHEY, SVGAGI. CDR3 bases: TGTGCCAGCAGTTACTCGATGGGAAACTATGGCTACACCTTC. It yields the protein CASSYSMGNYGYTF.

Ten or more counts support this clonotype. This chain joins TRBV15 and TRBJ2-1; 9 positions agree with TRBD2. Germline-derived CDR1 and CDR2 are LNHNV and YYDKDF (reference sequence). This CDR3 has 14 residues. With V trimmed by 5 bases and J by 8 bases, 7 bases remained unmatched. This chain's CDR3 is CATSGRGGGDEQFF. The CDR3 DNA reads as TGTGCCACCAGCGGGCGGGGGGGCGGCGATGAGCAGTTCTTC.

This clonotype was recorded at least ten times. The rearrangement links TRBV20-1 to TRBJ2-4; perhaps TRBD1 as D (6 bases). V was trimmed by 5 bases and J by 2 bases, leaving 19 bases between them. There are 16 residues in the CDR3. Germline CDR1 is DFQATT and CDR2 is SNEGSKA (reference sequence). The CDR3 reads CSAGAPTGTSKNIQYF. CDR3 nucleotides: TGCAGTGCTGGAGCCCCGACCGGGACATCCAAAAACATTCAGTACTTC.

In its sample, this clonotype was seen many times. CDR3 bases: TGCGCCAGCAGCCTCGGAGGGGGTTTAAGCTCCTATAATTCACCCCTCCACTTT. Translation gives CASSLGGGLSSYNSPLHF. The rearrangement joins TRBV4-1 to TRBJ1-6, with D possibly TRBD1 on 6 matching bases. The V end lost 4 bases, the J end lost 0 bases, and 16 bases lay between the germline ends. The CDR3 is made up of 18 amino acids. Germline lookup yields CDR1 MGHRA and CDR2 YSYEKL.

This clonotype was detected only a few times. The rearrangement joins TRBV4-3 to TRBJ2-1; D not certain. V was pared by 0 bases and J by 4 bases, with 10 bases between. The length of the CDR3 is 15 residues. The V gene's germline CDR1 is LGHNA and CDR2 YSLEER. The CDR3 region is CASSQEQLAYNEQFF. The DNA of the CDR3 is TGCGCCAGCAGCCAAGAGCAGCTTGCGTACAATGAGCAGTTCTTC.

The CDR3 sequence: CSAREAGDSDTQYF. The CDR3 DNA reads as TGCAGTGCTAGAGAGGCAGGGGACTCAGATACGCAGTATTTT. The chain recombines TRBV20-1 with TRBJ2-3; either TRBD1 or TRBD2 may supply D (6 bases each). Germline CDR1 is DFQATT and CDR2 is SNEGSKA (reference sequence). This CDR3 contains 14 residues. The V end lost 0 bases, the J end lost 4 bases, and 11 bases lay between the germline ends.

In this sample, this clonotype turned up many times. The chain has TRBV20-1 and TRBJ2-1; 7 bases align to TRBD2. Unmatched junction bases numbered 4, after V lost 0 bases and J lost 8 bases. The germline V gene has CDR1 DFQATT and CDR2 SNEGSKA (reference sequence). The CDR3 extends over 13 amino acids. The CDR3 DNA sequence: TGCAGTGCTAGAGATCTCCGGGAGGATGAGCAGTTCTTC. This encodes CSARDLREDEQFF.

This clonotype showed up many times. This rearrangement joins TRBV29-1 to TRBJ2-7; D gene ambiguous. Trimming stripped 4 bases from V and 2 bases from J, with 6 bases between. CDR3 length equals 11 residues. The germline CDR1 and CDR2 sequences are SQVTM and ANQGSEA. The CDR3 sequence: CSVGIPYEQYF. CDR3 bases: TGCAGCGTTGGAATCCCCTACGAGCAGTACTTC.

This clonotype has a count of ten or more. The chain combines TRBV4-3 with TRBJ1-1; 7 bases align to TRBD1. J gave up 11 bases and V 2 bases, and 8 bases lay outside the gene matches. The germline CDR1 and CDR2 sequences are LGHNA and YSLEER. This CDR3 contains 13 residues. In nucleotides, the CDR3 is TGCGCCAGCAGCCAACGACAGGGAATAGGGGCTTTCTTT. It specifies CASSQRQGIGAFF.